This passage covers 9 T cell receptor beta chains from one sample sequenced in a study of blood T cell repertoires in COVID-19. The repertoire was sequenced with immunoSEQ multiplex PCR; TCRdb's copy has only in-frame clones and lacks some. Of 70,000 to 90,000 clones in the sample, over 80% were seen once. Sequencing input: peripheral blood. All receptors come from a woman aged 80 or over with acute or convalescent COVID-19.

The chain couples TRBV11-3 to TRBJ2-1; D gene unclear. V lost 1 base, J lost 5 bases, and 9 bases lay in between. The germline V gene encodes CDR1 SGHNT and CDR2 YENEEA. The CDR3 runs 14 residues. CDR3 coding DNA: TGTGCCAGCAGCTTAGCAGGTGGCCACAATGAGCAGTTCTTC. Residues: CASSLAGGHNEQFF.

The V call is TRBV11-2, the J call TRBJ2-7; 11 bases map to TRBD2. The germline CDR1 and CDR2 sequences are SGHAT and FQNNGV. The CDR3 runs to 16 residues. After removal of 1 base from V and 6 bases from J, the junction contained 8 bases not matched to a gene. Written as DNA, the CDR3 is TGTGCCAGCAGCTTAGGCCTAGCGGGAGGCCGGGTCGAGCAGTACTTC. It yields the protein CASSLGLAGGRVEQYF.

This chain connects TRBV3-1 (or the pseudogene TRBV3-2) to TRBJ1-2, with D possibly TRBD1 on 5 matching bases. V lost 10 bases and J lost 10, with 13 bases in between. Germline V gives CDR1 LGHDT, CDR2 YNNKEL (reference sequence). This CDR3 region has 10 residues. CDR3 sequence reads: CATGTQVYTF. CDR3 nucleotides: TGTGCCACAGGGACTCAAGTCTACACCTTC.

Of note for this clone: A junction end diverges from the germline sequence, so it may reflect a read error. V is TRBV7-7 and J is TRBJ2-1; 16 nucleotides agree with TRBD2. Germline CDR1 reads SSHAT; CDR2 reads FNYEAQ (reference sequence). The CDR3 is 18 residues long. This CDR3 reads CASSSGTSGGAMGNEQFF. The CDR3 DNA sequence: TGTGCTAGCAGTTCCGGGACTAGCGGGGGGGCCATGGGGAATGAGCAGTTCTTC.

This rearrangement joins TRBV5-4 to TRBJ1-1, with 9 bases aligning to TRBD1. This CDR3 spans 15 amino acids. The trim removed 5 bases at V and 5 bases at J, leaving 10 bases unmatched. Per germline, CDR1 SGHNT and CDR2 YYREEE (reference sequence). As DNA, the CDR3 is TGTGCCAGCAGGCCACAGGGGGCGCAGAGTACTGAAGCTTTCTTT. Its protein is CASRPQGAQSTEAFF. Full variable domain (missing parts from reference TRBV5-4 and TRBJ1-1): ETGVTQSPTHLIKTRGQQVTLRCSSQSGHNTVSWYQQALGQGPQFIFQYYREEENGRGNFPPRFSGLQFPNYSSELNVNALELDDSALYLCASRPQGAQSTEAFFGQGTRLTVV.

This clone appeared many times. The V and J genes are TRBV12-3 or TRBV12-4 and TRBJ2-7, with D possibly being TRBD1 (6 bases). This CDR3 region has 13 residues. V dropped 6 bases and J dropped 6 bases, with 15 bases sitting between them. CDR3 residues: CASRPGTLGEQYF. The DNA for the CDR3 is TGTGCCAGCAGACCCGGGACATTAGGCGAGCAGTACTTC.

The chain couples TRBV9 to TRBJ1-3, with 7 bases that match TRBD1. Unmatched junction bases numbered 7, after V lost 4 bases and J lost 3 bases. This CDR3 is 15 amino acids long. The V gene's germline CDR1 is SGDLS and CDR2 YYNGEE. For the CDR3, the DNA is TGTGCCAGCAGCCCTGACAGGGAAAGTGGAAACACCATATATTTT. It yields the protein CASSPDRESGNTIYF.

The chain couples TRBV30 to TRBJ2-7; D ambiguous. Germline V gene sequence: CDR1 GTSNPN, CDR2 SVGIG (reference sequence). The CDR3 runs to 12 residues. V lost 1 base, J lost 4 bases, and 8 bases lay in between. The CDR3 nucleotides read TGTGCCTGGAGTGGTAGTGCATACGAGCAGTACTTC. Amino acids: CAWSGSAYEQYF.

The CDR3: CASSWTGGDTIYF. The CDR3, as DNA: TGTGCCAGCAGCTGGACAGGGGGCGACACCATATATTTT. The rearrangement joins TRBV11-3 to TRBJ1-3; 11 nucleotides agree with TRBD1. V shed 4 bases and J 8 bases; nucleotides not matched to a gene: 1. CDR1 SGHNT and CDR2 YENEEA come from the germline V gene. This CDR3 region has 13 residues. The variable domain in full, completed from reference TRBV11-3 and TRBJ1-3, reads EAGVVQSPRYKIIEKKQPVAFWCNPISGHNTLYWYLQNLGQGPELLIRYENEEAVDDSQLPKDRFSAERLKGVDSTLKIQPAELGDSAVYLCASSWTGGDTIYFGEGSWLTVV.